What follows are 5 T cell receptor beta chains derived from one specimen sequenced in a study of T cell repertoires in cytomegalovirus infection. TCRdb re-derived calls from the reads in MiXCR, one entry per CDR3 protein. This sample carries around 180,000 distinct CDR3 sequences, about 20% of them seen once, and the ten largest clones take around 3.1%. What was sequenced was PBMCs. These receptor sequences come from a human donor in good health (CMV status not recorded). Some clones in this sample may be carry-over from other donors' samples.

In this sample, this clonotype turned up a few times. This chain connects TRBV12-3 or TRBV12-4 to TRBJ2-1, with D possibly being TRBD2 (6 bases). The CDR3 runs 13 residues. Between the trimmed V and J ends, which lost 2 bases and 9 bases, there was a span of 11 bases. The CDR3 here is CASSLREKLEQFF. In DNA form, the CDR3 reads TGTGCCAGCAGTTTACGGGAGAAACTTGAGCAGTTCTTC.

In this sample, this clonotype turned up a few times. V and J are TRBV6-1 and TRBJ2-5; 7 bases align to TRBD1. There are 14 residues in the CDR3. V gave up 2 bases and J gave up 3 bases; unmatched junction bases: 3. Germline V gene data show CDR1 as MNHNS and CDR2 as SASEGT. The CDR3: CASSEKGQKETQYF. The DNA of the CDR3 is TGTGCCAGCAGTGAAAAGGGACAGAAAGAGACCCAGTACTTC.

This rearrangement joins TRBV28 to TRBJ2-5, with 10 bases matching TRBD1. Germline V gives CDR1 MDHEN, CDR2 SYDVKM. The CDR3 is made up of 16 amino acids. V lost 4 bases to trimming and J lost 1 base; unmatched junction nucleotides: 6. The CDR3 here is CASSSPRDRGQETQYF. The CDR3 DNA reads as TGTGCCAGCAGTTCCCCCCGGGACAGGGGCCAAGAGACCCAGTACTTC.

This clonotype was counted between two and nine times. The chain carries TRBV5-1 and TRBJ2-2; D is unresolved. The CDR3 runs to 14 residues. V lost 0 bases to trimming and J lost 4 bases, with 7 bases between them. Germline lookup yields CDR1 SGHRS and CDR2 YFSETQ. CDR3 protein: CASSLDPFTGELFF. The CDR3 DNA sequence: TGCGCCAGCAGCTTGGATCCCTTCACCGGGGAGCTGTTTTTT.

This clonotype came up many times. The chain carries TRBV6-2 or TRBV6-3 and TRBJ2-5, with D possibly TRBD1 on 6 matching bases. The CDR3 extends over 16 amino acids. The V and J ends lost 2 bases and 0 bases respectively, with 13 bases between them. CDR1 is MNHEY, CDR2 SVGEGT, per germline. The DNA for the CDR3 is TGTGCCAGCAGTTACCCATTAAGGGGGTACCAAGAGACCCAGTACTTC. It codes for CASSYPLRGYQETQYF.